The 17 T cell receptor beta chains in this list originate from one sample, sequenced in a study of T cells in Graves' hyperthyroidism and ophthalmopathy. Amplified TCR beta CDR3 regions came from RNA transcripts. HTBI primers drove first-round RT-PCR of the TCR CDR3. In TCRdb, the multiplex PCR reads were re-called with MiXCR into one record per CDR3 protein. This repertoire shows approximately 40,000 distinct CDR3 sequences, around 53% found once; its top ten account for roughly 15%. Sequencing was done on a sample of blood. All receptors come from a man aged 35 to 55 with Graves' ophthalmopathy.

By its share, this clonotype is medium-sized. The rearrangement links TRBV20-1 to TRBJ1-5; D gene ambiguous. The germline CDR1 and CDR2 sequences are DFQATT and SNEGSKA (reference sequence). The germline V and J ends were trimmed by 4 bases and 2 bases, with 6 bases remaining between them. There are 12 residues in the CDR3. The DNA for the CDR3 is TGCAGTGCTATGGTCGGCAATCAGCCCCAGCATTTT. Residues: CSAMVGNQPQHF.

The chain carries TRBV5-8 and TRBJ1-1; perhaps TRBD1 as D (5 bases). Trimming pared 4 bases from V and 0 bases from J, leaving 28 bases between. CDR1 and CDR2 (germline): SGHTS, YDEGEE. The CDR3 runs 20 residues. CDR3 residues: CASSRRDPYEQYRLNTEAFF. CDR3 coding DNA: TGTGCCAGCAGCCGAAGGGACCCCTACGAGCAGTACAGATTGAACACTGAAGCTTTCTTT.

This clonotype was counted ten times or more. Here the CDR3 reads CASSLIQITDTQYF. CDR3 nucleotide sequence: TGCGCCAGCAGCTTGATACAGATCACAGATACGCAGTATTTT. V and J are TRBV5-1 and TRBJ2-3, with D unresolved. The CDR3 is 14 residues long. Trimming shortened V by 1 base and J by 2 bases, and 8 bases separated the two germline ends. Looked up from germline, CDR1 is SGHRS and CDR2 is YFSETQ.

There are many counts of this clonotype. This could be a read error, since a much larger clone is one nucleotide away. The genes are TRBV20-1 and TRBJ2-1, with TRBD2 matching over 13 bases. The V segment lost 3 bases and the J segment 6 bases; nucleotides outside the gene matches: 8. From germline, CDR1 is DFQATT and CDR2 SNEGSKA (reference sequence). This CDR3 comprises 16 residues. Written as DNA, the CDR3 is TGCAGTGCTAGCGTATCCGGGACTAGCGGGATCAATGAGCAGTTCTTC. Translation gives CSASVSGTSGINEQFF.

The rearrangement uses TRBV20-1 and TRBJ2-3; D remains ambiguous. CDR3 size: 11 residues. Trimming shortened V by 7 bases and J by 4 bases, and 9 bases separated the two germline ends. Germline V gene data show CDR1 as DFQATT and CDR2 as SNEGSKA (reference sequence). In nucleotides, the CDR3 is TGCAGTGTCGATACTGCAGATACGCAGTATTTT. Its translation: CSVDTADTQYF.

This clonotype turned up a few times. The chain links TRBV6-6 to TRBJ2-3, with 10 bases matching TRBD2. V dropped 6 bases and J dropped 2; count of bases not matched to a gene: 14. Germline CDR1 is MNHNY and CDR2 is SVGAGI (reference sequence). The CDR3 consists of 18 residues. The CDR3 loop is CASRGSSGGSQDTDTQYF. For the CDR3, the DNA is TGTGCCAGCAGGGGATCTAGCGGGGGATCCCAGGACACAGATACGCAGTATTTT.

The count of this clonotype is one. At one end, the junction sequence differs from germline, possibly due to a read error. The V call is TRBV10-3, the J call TRBJ2-1; D tentatively fits TRBD1 or TRBD2 (5 bases each). Per the germline V gene, CDR1 is ENHRY and CDR2 is SYGVKD. There are 16 residues in the CDR3. The CDR3 loop reads CSISESSPGRPSEQFF. For the CDR3, the DNA is TGTTCCATCAGTGAGTCATCGCCGGGACGGCCCAGTGAGCAGTTCTTC.

This clonotype has at least ten counts. V and J are TRBV6-5 and TRBJ1-6; maybe TRBD1 (6 bases). The V gene's germline CDR1 is MNHEY and CDR2 SVGAGI. Trimming left V 6 bases short and J 8 bases short, with 11 bases between. The CDR3 covers 13 residues. DNA of the CDR3: TGTGCCAGCAGACCGAACAGGGATTCACCCCTCCACTTT. Its protein product is CASRPNRDSPLHF.

This clonotype was recorded once. The genes are TRBV9 and TRBJ1-5; 10 nucleotides line up with TRBD1. V dropped 2 bases and J dropped 4; count of bases not matched to a gene: 6. The germline gives CDR1 SGDLS, CDR2 YYNGEE. The CDR3 is 16 residues long. The CDR3: CASSVSPGQGNQPQHF. DNA of the CDR3: TGTGCCAGCAGCGTCTCCCCGGGACAGGGGAATCAGCCCCAGCATTTT.

This clonotype was seen repeatedly, ten times or more. J is TRBJ1-5 and V is TRBV28, with 9 bases lining up with TRBD1. Germline V gene sequence: CDR1 MDHEN, CDR2 SYDVKM. The V segment lost 5 bases and the J segment 3 bases; nucleotides outside the gene matches: 5. The CDR3 sequence is 15 residues long. The CDR3 DNA reads as TGTGCCAGCAGTCTTGACAGGGGGTACAATCAGCCCCAGCATTTT. Protein: CASSLDRGYNQPQHF.

In its sample, this clonotype was seen many times. The rearrangement uses TRBV28 and TRBJ2-7; D is ambiguous. Trimming stripped 6 bases from V and 6 bases from J, with 9 bases between. Germline V gene lookup returns CDR1 MDHEN and CDR2 SYDVKM. The CDR3 is made up of 11 amino acids. For the CDR3, the DNA is TGTGCCAGCAGGCGCCGGCCCGAGCAGTACTTC. Its translation: CASRRRPEQYF.

The rearrangement links TRBV20-1 to TRBJ1-5; D gene unclear. The CDR3 is 12 amino acids. V was shortened by 5 bases and J by 1 base, with 6 bases between the two germline ends. Germline V gene data show CDR1 as DFQATT and CDR2 as SNEGSKA (reference sequence). CDR3 amino acids: CSARGSNQPQHF. DNA for the CDR3: TGCAGTGCTCGAGGGAGCAATCAGCCCCAGCATTTT.

This clonotype has at least ten counts. The chain is built from TRBV11-2 and TRBJ2-3; 10 bases are shared with TRBD2. Unmatched junction bases numbered 2, after V lost 1 base and J lost 1 base. The CDR3 is 16 amino acids. The germline CDR1 and CDR2 sequences are SGHAT and FQNNGV. CDR3 DNA: TGTGCCAGCAGCTTAGTTCTAGCGGGAGGCACAGATACGCAGTATTTT. Translation gives CASSLVLAGGTDTQYF.

Comments on this clonotype: The CDR3 carries no conserved terminal phenylalanine or tryptophan, so it likely arises from a read error. The genes are TRBV5-1 and TRBJ1-4; D possibly corresponds to TRBD1 (6 bases). In germline, CDR1 is SGHRS, CDR2 YFSETQ. The CDR3 runs to 15 residues. The CDR3 region has the DNA TGCGCCAGCAGCTTGGAAGGACAGTCTAATGAAAAGCTGTTTCTT. The encoded protein is CASSLEGQSNEKLFL.

This clonotype was counted at least ten times. The rearrangement links TRBV7-9 to TRBJ1-1; D unresolved. Germline CDR1 is SEHNR and CDR2 is FQNEAQ (reference sequence). Trimming stripped 2 bases from V and 7 bases from J, with 8 bases between. This CDR3 region has 12 residues. The CDR3 reads CASSLSEFEAFF. The CDR3 DNA follows: TGTGCCAGCAGCTTATCGGAATTTGAAGCTTTCTTT.

This clonotype was seen ten or more times. The V and J genes are TRBV20-1 and TRBJ2-7; D possibly corresponds to TRBD2 (5 bases). V was shortened by 6 bases and J by 5 bases, with 17 bases between the two germline ends. CDR1 DFQATT and CDR2 SNEGSKA come from the germline V gene (reference sequence). The CDR3 has 13 residues. CDR3 DNA: TGCAGTGCGGAACGAGGGTCGTATAACGAGCAGTACTTC. It encodes CSAERGSYNEQYF.

The chain combines TRBV4-2 with TRBJ2-1; 13 bases fit TRBD2. Germline trimming cut 0 bases from V and 8 bases from J; bases unmatched to any gene: 7. The CDR3 is made up of 17 amino acids. CDR1 LGHNA and CDR2 YNFKEQ come from the germline V gene. CDR3 protein: CASSQETTSGRFYEQFF. CDR3 DNA sequence: TGTGCCAGCAGCCAAGAAACGACTAGCGGGAGGTTCTATGAGCAGTTCTTC.